These T cell receptor beta chains were read from a single sample in a study of T cell repertoires in cytomegalovirus infection. TCRdb reanalysed the reads using MiXCR and keeps one entry per CDR3 protein. Counted here are around 260,000 distinct CDR3 sequences, approximately 9.2% occurring once; the ten biggest clones make up roughly 15%. Sequencing was done on a sample of PBMCs. Receptor source: a human donor in good health (CMV status not recorded). Some clones in this sample may be carry-over from other donors' samples. Both conserved end residues are part of each CDR3. A D gene is named only where the DNA matches it firmly. Clone size is stated in some rows and not others, as once, few, many or a class when expanded.

d_gene	abundance	v_gene	j_gene	CDR3aa	CDR3nt
TRBD1	many	TRBV6-2/TRBV6-3	TRBJ2-3	CASTAPDRTPSTDTQYF	TGTGCCAGCACCGCCCCGGACAGGACGCCTAGCACAGATACGCAGTATTTT
-	many	TRBV18	TRBJ2-3	CASSPGFSTDTQYF	TGTGCCAGCTCACCAGGGTTCAGCACAGATACGCAGTATTTT
-	-	TRBV5-1	TRBJ2-2	CASLSTDANTGELFF	TGCGCCAGCTTGAGTACAGACGCGAACACCGGGGAGCTGTTTTTT
-	many	TRBV7-2	TRBJ1-1	CASSPSWRPTEAFF	TGTGCCAGCAGTCCATCCTGGCGCCCCACTGAAGCTTTCTTT
-	many	TRBV28	TRBJ1-1	CASSRRQYTEAFF	TGTGCCAGCAGCCGCCGACAGTACACTGAAGCTTTCTTT
-	many	TRBV7-2	TRBJ1-4	CASSLERDWGEKLFF	TGTGCCAGCAGCTTAGAGAGGGACTGGGGTGAAAAACTGTTTTTT
TRBD1	few	TRBV2	TRBJ2-4	CASSWGRGLGKNIQYF	TGTGCCAGCAGCTGGGGCAGGGGGCTGGGCAAAAACATTCAGTACTTC
-	-	TRBV19	TRBJ1-4	CASTTSGPSLNEKLFF	TGTGCCAGTACTACTTCGGGTCCAAGTCTTAATGAAAAACTGTTTTTT
-	-	TRBV7-6	TRBJ1-1	CASSPAPPPMNTEAFF	TGTGCCAGCAGCCCTGCACCCCCCCCGATGAACACTGAAGCTTTCTTT
-	many	TRBV6-2/TRBV6-3	TRBJ1-1	CASSYGELGTEAFF	TGTGCCAGCAGTTACGGGGAATTGGGCACTGAAGCTTTCTTT
-	many	TRBV28	TRBJ1-3	CASSLLQVSGNTIYF	TGTGCCAGCAGCTTATTACAGGTCTCTGGAAACACCATATATTTT
-	few	TRBV7-8	TRBJ2-3	CASSLVDRDTQYF	TGTGCCAGCAGCTTAGTGGATCGGGATACGCAGTATTTT
-	many	TRBV7-2	TRBJ2-4	CASSLDSSLAKNIQYF	TGTGCCAGCAGCTTAGACAGTTCCCTAGCCAAAAACATTCAGTACTTC
-	many	TRBV12-3/TRBV12-4	TRBJ2-1	CASSNEDNEQFF	TGTGCCAGCAGCAACGAGGACAATGAGCAGTTCTTC
TRBD1	many	TRBV7-2	TRBJ1-3	CASSYGTARAWDTIYF	TGTGCCAGCAGCTACGGGACAGCCCGGGCGTGGGACACCATATATTTT
-	many	TRBV28	TRBJ2-5	CASSKGGYQETQYF	TGTGCCAGCAGTAAAGGGGGATACCAAGAGACCCAGTACTTC
TRBD2	many	TRBV7-2	TRBJ2-3	CASTRPSGGASDTQYF	TGTGCCAGCACCCGACCAAGCGGGGGGGCCTCAGATACGCAGTATTTT
-	many	TRBV7-2	TRBJ2-1	CASSPPGSGNEQFF	TGTGCCAGCAGCCCCCCGGGCAGCGGGAATGAGCAGTTCTTC
-	many	TRBV12-3/TRBV12-4	TRBJ2-1	CASSHDRPPNEQFF	TGTGCCAGCAGTCACGACAGGCCCCCCAATGAGCAGTTCTTC
-	many	TRBV12-3/TRBV12-4	TRBJ1-2	CASTPTNYGYTF	TGTGCCAGCACCCCAACTAACTATGGCTACACCTTC
TRBD1	few	TRBV27	TRBJ2-7	CASSLSLGGDEQYF	TGTGCCAGCAGTTTATCTTTAGGGGGCGACGAGCAGTACTTC
-	many	TRBV7-2	TRBJ1-1	CASTASRHTEAFF	TGTGCCAGCACGGCATCGAGGCACACTGAAGCTTTCTTT
-	many	TRBV6-4	TRBJ2-2	CASKPGAGGTGELFF	TGTGCCAGCAAACCAGGCGCTGGGGGCACCGGGGAGCTGTTTTTT
-	-	TRBV6-6	TRBJ1-6	CASSQGIGVSPLHF	TGTGCCAGCTCCCAGGGAATAGGCGTTTCACCCCTCCACTTT
TRBD1	-	TRBV7-3	TRBJ1-1	CASSTDRGRGTEAFF	TGTGCCAGCAGCACAGACAGGGGGAGAGGGACTGAAGCTTTCTTT
TRBD2	-	TRBV20-1	TRBJ2-5	CSATTSGGAIETQYF	TGCAGTGCTACCACTAGCGGGGGAGCAATAGAGACCCAGTACTTC
TRBD1	few	TRBV5-4	TRBJ1-2	CASSSDRARGYTF	TGTGCCAGCAGTTCGGACAGGGCGCGTGGCTACACCTTC
TRBD2	few	TRBV19	TRBJ2-3	CASRSTGTSGSNTQYF	TGTGCCAGTAGATCAACCGGGACTAGCGGGAGTAATACGCAGTATTTT
TRBD2	-	TRBV5-1	TRBJ2-3	CASSLAASGKQDTQYF	TGCGCCAGCAGCTTGGCGGCTAGCGGGAAGCAAGATACGCAGTATTTT
-	many	TRBV29-1	TRBJ1-2	CSVDSGVGYTF	TGCAGCGTTGATTCGGGGGTCGGCTACACCTTC